Each of the 2 T cell receptor beta chains below was sequenced from the same sample in a study of blood T cell repertoires in COVID-19. Method: immunoSEQ multiplex PCR; TCRdb's copy keeps in-frame clones and lacks some. The sample consists of over 45,000 clones, around 86% of them appearing once. Sequencing was done on a sample of peripheral blood. Receptors originate from a man aged 50 to 60 with active COVID-19.

The J gene is TRBJ2-7, the V gene TRBV20-1, with a possible D match to TRBD2 (5 bases). Germline V gene lookup returns CDR1 DFQATT and CDR2 SNEGSKA (reference sequence). The CDR3 contains 11 residues. Trimming stripped 2 bases from V and 5 bases from J, with 7 bases between. CDR3 DNA sequence: TGCAGTGCTAGATCGGGAAACGAGCAGTACTTC. It translates to CSARSGNEQYF.

This rearrangement joins TRBV5-4 to TRBJ2-7; TRBD2 might be the D (6 bases). V shed 6 bases and J shed 0 bases, with 16 bases lying between them. In germline, CDR1 is SGHNT, CDR2 YYREEE (reference sequence). This CDR3 region has 15 residues. CDR3 bases: TGTGCCAGCACCCCACTTAGCGGAAGCTCCTACGAGCAGTACTTC. Its translation: CASTPLSGSSYEQYF.